Each of the 5 T cell receptor beta chains below was sequenced from the same sample in a study of cytomegalovirus exposure and HLA in healthy donors (TCRdb year 2017). Library preparation employed the immunoSEQ multiplex PCR assay. The multiplex PCR relied on a mix of 60 forward primers for TCR Vbeta segments and 13 reverse primers for TCR Jbeta segments. Not all clones reach the TCRdb copy of this immuneACCESS table, which keeps in-frame sequences only. Checked studies attribute under half of the gap to unresolved V genes and leave the rest unexplained. The sample data list a few hundred thousand clones, and around nine tenths of these were observed just once. The top ten hold 2% to 3% of the sample. The sample was PBMCs. The receptors stem from a young woman in good health and CMV-seronegative.

The chain is built from TRBV5-6 and TRBJ2-3; D is perhaps TRBD2 (6 bases). V gave up 4 bases and J gave up 2 bases, with 20 bases separating them. Germline-derived CDR1 and CDR2 are SGHDT and YYEEEE. CDR3 size: 17 residues. This CDR3 is CASSKITGAGTTDTQYF. The CDR3 DNA reads as TGTGCCAGCAGCAAAATTACCGGGGCGGGGACCACAGATACGCAGTATTTT.

The chain carries TRBV6-5 and TRBJ2-7; TRBD2 is a possible D gene (6 bases). Germline V lookup: CDR1 MNHEY, CDR2 SVGAGI. This CDR3 is built from 13 residues. Trimming removed 0 bases at V and 7 bases at J, with 10 bases between. CDR3 bases: TGTGCCAGCAGTTACTCGCACAGCGGGGAGCAGTACTTC. Its translation is CASSYSHSGEQYF.

This clone was seen only once. The chain has TRBV5-6 and TRBJ1-2; weak D call: TRBD1 (5 bases). The V gene's germline CDR1 is SGHDT and CDR2 YYEEEE. This CDR3 contains 13 residues. Trimming cost V 0 bases and J 8 bases, with 11 bases left between them. CDR3 nucleotides: TGTGCCAGCAGCTTGGGACAGCCCAAGGGCTACACCTTC. Translating it yields CASSLGQPKGYTF. The variable domain in full, completed from reference TRBV5-6 and TRBJ1-2, reads DAGVTQSPTHLIKTRGQQVTLRCSPKSGHDTVSWYQQALGQGPQFIFQYYEEEERQRGNFPDRFSGHQFPNYSSELNVNALLLGDSALYLCASSLGQPKGYTFGSGTRLTVV.

The V and J genes are TRBV27 and TRBJ1-1; no definite D call. CDR1 and CDR2 from the germline V gene are MNHEY and SMNVEV (reference sequence). Trimming cost V 6 bases and J 8 bases, with 16 bases left between them. The CDR3 consists of 13 residues. The CDR3 sequence: CASSHSYPPEAFF. The CDR3 DNA sequence: TGTGCCAGCAGCCACTCTTACCCTCCCGAAGCTTTCTTT.

The genes are TRBV6-6 and TRBJ1-2; 11 bases agree with TRBD1. The CDR3 loop spans 15 amino acids. Germline loops: CDR1 MNHNY, CDR2 SVGAGI (reference sequence). The junction had 5 bases not matched to a gene; V was cut back by 2 bases and J by 6 bases. CDR3 coding DNA: TGTGCCAGCAGTTACACAGGGACAGGGGGACATGGCTACACCTTC. Translated: CASSYTGTGGHGYTF.